Listed below are T cell receptor beta chains from one sample, sequenced in a study of CD8+ T cells in alopecia areata. TCRdb's table, derived via immunoSEQ multiplex PCR, lists solely in-frame clones and lacks some. This table has 150,000 to 200,000 clones, roughly 50% appearing once. The sample was CD4+ T cells sorted from blood, taken at week 24, from a patient treated with tofacitinib. These receptors came from a human donor with alopecia areata. CDR3s include the opening cysteine and the closing phenylalanine or tryptophan. A D gene is named only where the DNA matches it firmly. Clone size is not always given. Where it is, it says once, few, many or a class for expanded clones.

v_call	j_call	d_call	clone_size	cdr3_aa	cdr3_nt
TRBV5-4	TRBJ1-2	.	.	CASSLESGQILYGYTF	TGTGCCAGCAGCTTGGAATCGGGGCAGATACTATATGGCTACACCTTC
TRBV2	TRBJ2-5	.	.	CASGEVGRETQYF	TGTGCCAGCGGTGAAGTGGGCCGCGAGACCCAGTACTTC
TRBV29-1	TRBJ2-6	.	few	CSVGFRAGANVLTF	TGCAGCGTCGGGTTTAGGGCTGGGGCCAACGTCCTGACTTTC
TRBV4-1	TRBJ2-6	TRBD1	few	CASSPTGAGANVLTF	TGCGCCAGCAGCCCGACAGGGGCTGGGGCCAACGTCCTGACTTTC
TRBV28	TRBJ2-7	TRBD2	.	CASSPRVAGLYEQYF	TGTGCCAGCAGCCCCCGGGTAGCGGGGCTTTACGAGCAGTACTTC
TRBV28	TRBJ2-5	TRBD1	.	CASRPDRGRETQYF	TGTGCCAGCAGACCGGACAGGGGAAGAGAGACCCAGTACTTC
TRBV15	TRBJ2-1	TRBD2	.	CATSRDGGAVGYEQFF	TGTGCCACCAGCAGAGACGGGGGGGCCGTCGGGTATGAGCAGTTCTTC
TRBV30	TRBJ2-7	TRBD1	.	CAWKGQGVTYGQYF	TGTGCCTGGAAGGGGCAGGGGGTGACATACGGGCAGTACTTC
TRBV6-5	TRBJ2-7	.	.	CASRIHILGEYEQYF	TGTGCCAGCAGAATACACATACTAGGGGAGTACGAGCAGTACTTC
TRBV5-6	TRBJ2-5	TRBD2	few	CASSLTSGTETQYF	TGTGCCAGCAGCTTGACTAGCGGGACGGAGACCCAGTACTTC
TRBV7-9	TRBJ2-2	TRBD1	.	CASSLQWDSANTGELFF	TGTGCCAGCAGCTTACAGTGGGACAGCGCGAACACCGGGGAGCTGTTTTTT
TRBV2	TRBJ2-7	TRBD2	once	CASSQLAGGPYEQYF	TGTGCCAGCAGTCAGCTAGCGGGAGGGCCGTACGAGCAGTACTTC
TRBV7-8	TRBJ2-5	TRBD2	.	CASSGSGSSQETQYF	TGTGCCAGCAGCGGTAGCGGGAGTTCCCAAGAGACCCAGTACTTC
TRBV14	TRBJ1-2	TRBD1	.	CASSQGTGGADGYTF	TGTGCCAGCAGCCAAGGGACAGGGGGCGCGGATGGCTACACCTTC
TRBV5-5	TRBJ1-1	.	few	CASSLTLRVEAFF	TGTGCCAGCAGCCTCACATTACGGGTTGAAGCTTTCTTT
TRBV7-9	TRBJ2-2	.	.	CASSWDTGELFF	TGTGCCAGCAGCTGGGACACCGGGGAGCTGTTTTTT
TRBV5-1	TRBJ1-1	.	.	CASRQGNTEAFF	TGCGCCAGCCGGCAAGGGAACACTGAAGCTTTCTTT
TRBV9	TRBJ1-1	TRBD1	.	CASSLQGANTEAFF	TGTGCCAGCAGCTTACAGGGGGCAAACACTGAAGCTTTCTTT
TRBV29-1	TRBJ2-3	TRBD1	few	CSVSRDRVTDTQYF	TGCAGCGTTAGCCGGGACAGGGTCACAGATACGCAGTATTTT
TRBV5-6	TRBJ1-5	TRBD1	.	CASSFGGQGPPQHF	TGTGCCAGCAGCTTTGGGGGACAGGGGCCGCCCCAGCATTTT
TRBV29-1	TRBJ2-1	TRBD1	.	CSAQRTGGDFNEQFF	TGCAGCGCCCAAAGGACAGGGGGCGATTTCAATGAGCAGTTCTTC
TRBV29-1	TRBJ1-4	.	.	CSYSGPNEKLFF	TGCAGCTACAGCGGCCCTAATGAAAAACTGTTTTTT